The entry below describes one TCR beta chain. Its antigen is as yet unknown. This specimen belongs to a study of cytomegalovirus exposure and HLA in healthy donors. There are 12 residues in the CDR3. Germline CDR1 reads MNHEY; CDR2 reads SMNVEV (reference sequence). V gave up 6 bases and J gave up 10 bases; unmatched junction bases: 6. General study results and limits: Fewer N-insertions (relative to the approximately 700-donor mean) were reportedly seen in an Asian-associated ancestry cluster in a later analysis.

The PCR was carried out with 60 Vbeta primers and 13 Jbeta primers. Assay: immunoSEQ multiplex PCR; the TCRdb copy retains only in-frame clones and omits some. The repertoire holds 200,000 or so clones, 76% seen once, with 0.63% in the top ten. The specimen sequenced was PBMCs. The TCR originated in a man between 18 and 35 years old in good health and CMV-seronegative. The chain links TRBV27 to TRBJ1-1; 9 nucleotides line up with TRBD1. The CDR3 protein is CASRTTGGGAFF. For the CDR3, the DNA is TGTGCCAGCAGGACGACAGGGGGTGGAGCTTTCTTT.